The 23 T cell receptor beta chains listed next were all sequenced from one sample in a study of T cells in Graves' hyperthyroidism and ophthalmopathy. RNA transcripts served as the template for amplifying TCR beta CDR3 regions. Researchers ran a first-round RT-PCR on the TCR CDR3 using the HTBI primer set. Each CDR3 protein gets one entry after TCRdb re-called the multiplex PCR reads with MiXCR. The sample has approximately 740,000 distinct CDR3 sequences; 14% are singletons. Sequencing was performed on blood. These receptors all come from a woman in her late teens or twenties with Graves' hyperthyroidism.

This chain connects TRBV20-1 to TRBJ1-2; a possible D gene is TRBD1 (6 bases). V was cut by 8 bases and J by 4 bases, with 14 bases left in between. Looked up from germline, CDR1 is DFQATT and CDR2 is SNEGSKA (reference sequence). The CDR3 sequence is 12 residues long. The CDR3 loop is CSSILQGYGYTF. In DNA, the CDR3 is TGCAGTTCAATACTACAGGGCTATGGCTACACCTTC.

This chain uses TRBV12-3 or TRBV12-4 with TRBJ2-4; D is unclear. The CDR3 loop spans 15 amino acids. The germline V and J ends were trimmed by 5 bases and 1 base, with 12 bases remaining between them. The CDR3, as DNA: TGTGCCAGCAGTCTAGGCCTGTCCGCCAAAAACATTCAGTACTTC. Translation gives CASSLGLSAKNIQYF.

This clonotype has only a few counts. This chain connects TRBV14 to TRBJ2-7; possibly TRBD1 for D (6 bases). The germline V gene encodes CDR1 SGHDN and CDR2 FVKESK. V was trimmed by 3 bases and J by 2 bases, leaving 32 bases between them. The CDR3 totals 21 residues. CDR3 sequence: CASSHRRALKQKNRAPYEQYF. DNA for the CDR3: TGTGCCAGCAGCCACAGAAGGGCTTTGAAACAGAAGAACAGGGCCCCCTACGAGCAGTACTTC.

This clonotype was recorded many times. This chain uses TRBV7-2 with TRBJ2-7; no definite D call. V gave up 5 bases and J gave up 4 bases, with 12 bases separating them. CDR3 size: 13 residues. From germline, CDR1 is SGHTA and CDR2 FQGNSA. The CDR3 region is CASSHNSWYEQYF. The CDR3 coding sequence is TGTGCCAGCAGCCACAATTCTTGGTACGAGCAGTACTTC. The full variable domain, rest sourced from reference TRBV7-2 and TRBJ2-7, is GAGVSQSPSNKVTEKGKDVELRCDPISGHTALYWYRQSLGQGLEFLIYFQGNSAPDKSGLPSDRFSAERTGGSVSTLTIQRTQQEDSAVYLCASSHNSWYEQYFGPGTRLTVT.

Turning to this clonotype: It may be a read error: a sequence one base away is much more abundant. The chain uses TRBV30 and TRBJ1-1; 9 bases match TRBD1. The CDR3 is made up of 13 amino acids. Per the germline V gene, CDR1 is GTSNPN and CDR2 is SVGIG (reference sequence). CDR3 DNA: TGTGCCTGCAGGGACAGGGCGAGTACTGAAGCTTCCTTT. Its protein product is CACRDRASTEASF.

The chain employs TRBV19 and TRBJ1-1, with a tentative D call TRBD1 (5 bases). This CDR3 spans 13 amino acids. The germline CDR1 and CDR2 sequences are LNHDA and SQIVND (reference sequence). V lost 5 bases and J lost 6, with 13 bases in between. The DNA for the CDR3 is TGTGCCAGTAGTGCCGACAGTTTTGCTGAAGCTTTCTTT. It codes for CASSADSFAEAFF. The variable domain in full, completed from reference TRBV19 and TRBJ1-1, reads DGGITQSPKYLFRKEGQNVTLSCEQNLNHDAMYWYRQDPGQGLRLIYYSQIVNDFQKGDIAEGYSVSREKKESFPLTVTSAQKNPTAFYLCASSADSFAEAFFGQGTRLTVV.

This clonotype was seen at least ten times. The gene calls are TRBV4-1 and TRBJ2-3; the D gene is possibly TRBD2 (5 bases). CDR1 and CDR2 (germline): MGHRA, YSYEKL. The CDR3 totals 15 residues. Trimming shortened V by 4 bases and J by 0 bases, and 11 bases separated the two germline ends. CDR3 sequence: CASSPGEWSTDTQYF. CDR3 coding DNA: TGCGCCAGCAGCCCCGGGGAGTGGAGCACAGATACGCAGTATTTT.

This clonotype has a count of ten or more. CDR3 amino acids: CASSSGGLRETQYF. The CDR3 DNA is TGTGCCAGCAGCTCGGGGGGACTCCGAGAGACCCAGTACTTC. The J gene is TRBJ2-5, the V gene TRBV9, with 7 bases matching TRBD2. The V segment lost 4 bases and the J segment 4 bases; nucleotides outside the gene matches: 7. Germline assignment: CDR1 SGDLS and CDR2 YYNGEE. This CDR3 contains 14 residues.

This clonotype has only a few counts. This may come from a read error, since a much larger clone is one base off. The rearrangement joins TRBV11-1 to TRBJ2-1, with 7 bases fitting TRBD2. Germline CDR1 reads SGHAT; CDR2 reads FQDESV (reference sequence). The CDR3 loop spans 16 amino acids. Written as DNA, the CDR3 is TGTGCCGGCAGCTTGACTAGCCCTGGACCTTACAATGAGCAGTTCTTC. Translated, it gives CAGSLTSPGPYNEQFF.

The chain recombines TRBV13 with TRBJ2-7; the D gene is possibly TRBD2 (5 bases). This CDR3 is 14 amino acids long. The V gene's germline CDR1 is PRHDT and CDR2 FYEKMQ (reference sequence). The germline V and J ends were trimmed by 2 bases and 5 bases, with 13 bases remaining between them. CDR3 sequence: CASSLSLGNHEQYF. CDR3 bases: TGTGCCAGCAGCTTATCACTAGGGAATCACGAGCAGTACTTC.

This clonotype has ten or more counts. The chain has TRBV30 and TRBJ1-1, with a weak D call TRBD1 (6 bases). This CDR3 region has 15 residues. V shed 0 bases and J shed 1 base, with 12 bases lying between them. CDR1 and CDR2 from the germline V gene are GTSNPN and SVGIG (reference sequence). CDR3 nucleotide sequence: TGTGCCTGGAGTGTAGGGGGGACGAAGAACACTGAAGCTTTCTTT. Its protein is CAWSVGGTKNTEAFF.

This clonotype was observed many times. The chain recombines TRBV5-6 with TRBJ2-5; D remains unclear. Between the trimmed V and J ends, which lost 4 bases and 2 bases, there was a span of 12 bases. The CDR3 has 14 residues. Per germline, CDR1 SGHDT and CDR2 YYEEEE. The CDR3 sequence is CASSRPTRQETQYF. The CDR3, as DNA: TGTGCCAGCAGCCGCCCGACAAGACAAGAGACCCAGTACTTC.

The chain carries TRBV7-9 and TRBJ2-6, with TRBD1 identical over 9 bases. With V trimmed by 4 bases and J by 2 bases, 9 bases remained unmatched. Germline V lookup: CDR1 SEHNR, CDR2 FQNEAQ (reference sequence). This CDR3 is 18 amino acids long. CDR3 in DNA: TGTGCCAGCAGCTATCCGGGACAGGGATCCGCTGGGGCCAACGTCCTGACTTTC. It translates to CASSYPGQGSAGANVLTF.

This clonotype was observed a handful of times. The rearrangement links TRBV28 to TRBJ2-7, with no clear D. Germline V gene sequence: CDR1 MDHEN, CDR2 SYDVKM. V was cut by 7 bases and J by 0 bases, with 22 bases left in between. This CDR3 contains 17 residues. CDR3 DNA sequence: TGTGCCAGCACACCCGGTCTAAGGCTTCTAAGCTCCTACGAGCAGTACTTC. It specifies CASTPGLRLLSSYEQYF.

This clonotype has at least ten counts. The chain carries TRBV20-1 and TRBJ2-5, with D perhaps being TRBD1 or TRBD2 (5 bases each). The CDR3 contains 12 residues. The V gene lost 5 bases and the J gene lost 3 bases, with 10 bases spanning the gap. Germline V gives CDR1 DFQATT, CDR2 SNEGSKA (reference sequence). This CDR3 reads CSAPGTEETQYF. In DNA form, the CDR3 reads TGCAGTGCTCCAGGGACCGAAGAGACCCAGTACTTC.

The rearrangement uses TRBV4-1 and TRBJ1-2, with D perhaps matching TRBD1 (6 bases). The germline V gene has CDR1 MGHRA and CDR2 YSYEKL. This CDR3 contains 14 residues. Trimming stripped 3 bases from V and 8 bases from J, with 16 bases between. The DNA for the CDR3 is TGCGCCAGCAGCCAGTCACAGGGTTCCGGGGGCTACACCTTC. As protein: CASSQSQGSGGYTF.

This clonotype appeared a few times. V and J are TRBV6-6 and TRBJ1-2; the D gene is possibly TRBD1 (5 bases). V was clipped by 2 bases and J by 8 bases, with 12 bases between them. The CDR3 contains 13 residues. CDR1 is MNHNY and CDR2 is SVGAGI in the germline V gene (reference sequence). This chain's CDR3 is CASSYPGLQGYTF. For the CDR3, the DNA is TGTGCCAGCAGTTACCCGGGACTCCAGGGCTACACCTTC.

The chain carries TRBV27 and TRBJ2-2, with 9 positions matching TRBD2. V dropped 3 bases and J dropped 5; count of bases not matched to a gene: 10. Germline CDR1 and CDR2: MNHEY and SMNVEV (reference sequence). This CDR3 is built from 17 residues. The CDR3 is CASSFLKAGGLTGELFF. The CDR3 region has the DNA TGTGCCAGCAGTTTCCTAAAAGCGGGAGGCCTGACCGGGGAGCTGTTTTTT.

This clonotype was detected ten times or more. V and J are TRBV2 and TRBJ2-7; TRBD1 matches 7 bases. From germline, CDR1 is SNHLY and CDR2 FYNNEI. The V gene end was trimmed by 6 bases and the J gene end by 3 bases; junction bases not matched to a gene: 5. This CDR3 is 13 amino acids long. In DNA form, the CDR3 reads TGTGCCAGCAGGGGGACAGAAGGCTACGAGCAGTACTTC. Its translation: CASRGTEGYEQYF.

In this sample, this clonotype turned up many times. This chain joins TRBV20-1 and TRBJ1-1; D gene ambiguous. Trimming left V 3 bases short and J 7 bases short, with 15 bases between. This CDR3 is built from 13 residues. Germline V CDR1 and CDR2: DFQATT, SNEGSKA (reference sequence). The CDR3, as DNA: TGCAGTGCTAGGGATGGCGCAGACTTTGAAGCTTTCTTT. Protein: CSARDGADFEAFF.

The CDR3: CASSLGLAGAAGPYEQYF. In DNA, the CDR3 is TGCGCCAGCAGCCTGGGACTAGCGGGAGCCGCGGGCCCCTACGAGCAGTACTTC. The chain recombines TRBV5-1 with TRBJ2-7, with TRBD2 identical over 14 bases. The CDR3 contains 18 residues. Losses at the gene ends were 4 bases for V and 2 bases for J; bases not matched to a gene: 11. From germline, CDR1 is SGHRS and CDR2 YFSETQ.

This clonotype was observed a handful of times. The chain is built from TRBV5-1 and TRBJ1-2, with a possible D match to TRBD1 (6 bases). Germline values: CDR1 SGHRS, CDR2 YFSETQ. The germline V and J ends were trimmed by 5 bases and 2 bases, with 10 bases remaining between them. The CDR3 is 13 amino acids. The CDR3 DNA follows: TGCGCCAGCAGAATTACAGGGAACTATGGCTACACCTTC. Its protein is CASRITGNYGYTF.

This clonotype was found a few times. The genes are TRBV7-2 and TRBJ2-1; D may be TRBD1 (5 bases). This CDR3 has 14 amino acids. V gave up 2 bases and J gave up 8 bases, with 13 bases separating them. CDR1 is SGHTA, CDR2 FQGNSA, per germline. The CDR3 DNA reads as TGTGCCAGCAGCTTATGGGGCAGGGCGTATGAGCAGTTCTTC. Translated: CASSLWGRAYEQFF.